What follows are 19 T cell receptor beta chains derived from one specimen sequenced in a study of regulatory T cells in long-lasting Graves disease. Time point: newly diagnosed GD, antithyroid drugs for less than 3 months. PBMCs were the source of the RNA used for TCR sequencing. HTBI primers from iRepertoire and Arm-PCR of CDR3 regions yielded the TCR beta libraries. TCRdb re-derived calls from the multiplex PCR reads in MiXCR, one entry per CDR3 protein. This table has a few hundred thousand distinct CDR3 sequences, roughly 14% appearing once. The data were also submitted as part of a second study, on T cells in Graves' hyperthyroidism and ophthalmopathy.

The input for sequencing was peripheral blood mononuclear cells (PBMCs), taken at new diagnosis, from a patient treated with antithyroid drugs. These receptors all come from a man aged 25 to 45 with Graves disease.

This clonotype was observed many times. The chain is built from TRBV24-1 and TRBJ2-1, with 9 nucleotides matching TRBD1. The CDR3 is made up of 16 amino acids. Germline V gives CDR1 KGHDR, CDR2 SFDVKD. Losses at the gene ends were 1 base for V and 7 bases for J; bases not matched to a gene: 7. The CDR3 DNA sequence: TGTGCCACCAGTGATTTCGGGACAGGGATGAGAAATGAGCAGTTCTTC. As protein: CATSDFGTGMRNEQFF.

Concerning this clonotype itself: A much larger clone is a single base away; this may be a read error. DNA for the CDR3: TGTGCCAGCAGCTTATTTCCGAGGAGCGCTTACAATGAGCAGTTCTTC. This encodes CASSLFPRSAYNEQFF. The rearrangement uses TRBV7-2 and TRBJ2-1, with unresolved D. The CDR3 is 16 amino acids. The V gene's germline CDR1 is SGHTA and CDR2 FQGNSA. V was clipped by 2 bases and J by 4 bases, with 15 bases between them.

This clonotype has a count of ten or more. V and J are TRBV19 and TRBJ2-3; the match to TRBD2 covers 10 bases. V lost 3 bases to trimming and J lost 4 bases; unmatched junction nucleotides: 4. Per the germline V gene, CDR1 is LNHDA and CDR2 is SQIVND (reference sequence). This CDR3 region has 15 residues. The CDR3 spells CASSMALAGADTQYF. Written as DNA, the CDR3 is TGTGCCAGTAGTATGGCCCTAGCGGGAGCAGATACGCAGTATTTT. The complete variable domain, with remaining parts taken from reference TRBV19 and TRBJ2-3, reads DGGITQSPKYLFRKEGQNVTLSCEQNLNHDAMYWYRQDPGQGLRLIYYSQIVNDFQKGDIAEGYSVSREKKESFPLTVTSAQKNPTAFYLCASSMALAGADTQYFGPGTRLTVL.

This chain joins TRBV29-1 and TRBJ2-2; D possibly corresponds to TRBD2 (5 bases). V was trimmed by 6 bases and J by 6 bases, leaving 23 bases between them. CDR1 is SQVTM, CDR2 ANQGSEA, per germline. The CDR3 spans 16 residues. This CDR3 is CSVRYGSSRVPGELFF. In DNA form, the CDR3 reads TGCAGCGTCCGATATGGGAGCAGTAGAGTCCCCGGGGAGCTGTTTTTT.

This clonotype was detected ten times or more. This chain uses TRBV24-1 with TRBJ1-6; D remains unclear. V was cut by 6 bases and J by 3 bases, with 5 bases left in between. The CDR3 spans 13 residues. Germline values: CDR1 KGHDR, CDR2 SFDVKD. This CDR3 is CATSSGYNSPLHF. The CDR3 region has the DNA TGTGCCACCAGTTCGGGCTATAATTCACCCCTCCACTTT.

This clonotype was counted ten times or more. The V gene is TRBV29-1, the J gene TRBJ2-3; 14 bases map to TRBD2. Trimming at V came to 5 bases and at J to 6 bases, leaving 4 bases not matched to a gene. Germline loops: CDR1 SQVTM, CDR2 ANQGSEA. This CDR3 is built from 14 residues. The CDR3 region is CSVRTSGRPDTQYF. The CDR3 nucleotides are TGCAGCGTTCGGACTAGCGGGAGGCCCGATACGCAGTATTTT.

This clonotype was seen at least ten times. The rearrangement joins TRBV2 to TRBJ2-7; D may be TRBD1 or TRBD2 (6 bases each). Trimming took 7 bases from V and 3 from J, leaving 10 bases between them. Per germline, CDR1 SNHLY and CDR2 FYNNEI. The CDR3 loop spans 12 amino acids. CDR3 in DNA: TGTGCCAGCAACGGGGGCGGCTACGAGCAGTACTTC. This gives the protein CASNGGGYEQYF.

This clonotype was counted many times. This sequence joins TRBV30 and TRBJ2-7; 7 nucleotides line up with TRBD1. V trimming: 1 base; J trimming: 5 bases; junction bases outside the gene matches: 5. The CDR3 length is 13 residues. Germline CDR1 reads GTSNPN; CDR2 reads SVGIG (reference sequence). CDR3 amino acids: CAWSGGRGNEQYF. For the CDR3, the DNA is TGTGCCTGGAGTGGGGGCAGGGGGAACGAGCAGTACTTC. Using reference TRBV30 and TRBJ2-7 for the parts outside the CDR3, the full variable domain is SQTIHQWPATLVQPVGSPLSLECTVEGTSNPNLYWYRQAAGRGLQLLFYSVGIGQISSEVPQNLSASRPQDRQFILSSKKLLLSDSGFYLCAWSGGRGNEQYFGPGTRLTVT.

This clonotype was counted a few times. The chain joins TRBV6-1 to TRBJ2-4; 8 bases agree with TRBD2. CDR3 length: 20 amino acids. Germline V gene data show CDR1 as MNHNS and CDR2 as SASEGT. Losses at the gene ends were 6 bases for V and 0 bases for J; bases not matched to a gene: 19. This CDR3 is CASRIVPGGHTNPAKNIQYF. In DNA form, the CDR3 reads TGTGCCAGCAGAATCGTACCGGGGGGGCACACAAATCCAGCCAAAAACATTCAGTACTTC.

The chain joins TRBV6-9 to TRBJ2-3; TRBD2 agrees at 10 bases. CDR3 length equals 18 residues. Looked up from germline, CDR1 is MNHGY and CDR2 is SVAAGI. V was pared by 3 bases and J by 1 base, with 10 bases of the junction left unmatched. The CDR3 here is CASSYSNLAGVGTDTQYF. The DNA for the CDR3 is TGTGCCAGCAGTTACTCGAACCTAGCGGGGGTCGGCACAGATACGCAGTATTTT.

This clonotype was found many times. This chain connects TRBV18 to TRBJ2-1; 12 positions match TRBD2. The CDR3 runs to 16 residues. The ends lost 6 bases at V and 10 bases at J; junction bases unmatched: 13. CDR1 is KGHSH and CDR2 is LQKENI in the germline V gene. CDR3 amino acids: CASSPRSTSGSGEQFF. The CDR3 DNA follows: TGTGCCAGCTCCCCTCGTTCGACTAGCGGGAGTGGGGAGCAGTTCTTC. Complete variable domain (other parts from reference TRBV18 and TRBJ2-1): NAGVMQNPRHLVRRRGQEARLRCSPMKGHSHVYWYRQLPEEGLKFMVYLQKENIIDESGMPKERFSAEFPKEGPSILRIQQVVRGDSAAYFCASSPRSTSGSGEQFFGPGTRLTVL.

This clonotype has a count of ten or more. The chain employs TRBV11-1 and TRBJ1-2; D unresolved. Trimming stripped 4 bases from V and 8 bases from J, with 17 bases between. This CDR3 contains 14 residues. Germline CDR1 is SGHAT and CDR2 is FQDESV (reference sequence). CDR3 nucleotides: TGTGCCAGCAGCTCCGGACCTTTTTCGACGGGCTACACCTTC. This translates into CASSSGPFSTGYTF.

This clonotype was observed many times. The V gene is TRBV29-1, the J gene TRBJ1-1, with a tentative D call TRBD1 (5 bases). Germline V gene sequence: CDR1 SQVTM, CDR2 ANQGSEA. This CDR3 spans 15 amino acids. Trimming cost V 7 bases and J 0 bases, with 18 bases left between them. The CDR3 DNA reads as TGCAGCGCAAAGTGGGGCAGCAGAATGAACACTGAAGCTTTCTTT. This codes for CSAKWGSRMNTEAFF.

The genes are TRBV13 and TRBJ1-2, with a tentative D call TRBD1 (6 bases). This CDR3 comprises 13 residues. The V end was cut by 5 bases, the J end by 7 bases, with 14 bases between. Germline CDR1 is PRHDT and CDR2 is FYEKMQ (reference sequence). The CDR3 spells CASSPRGSSGYTF. The CDR3 DNA follows: TGTGCCAGCAGCCCCAGGGGTTCGTCTGGCTACACCTTC.

Of note for this clonotype: This may be a read error: a much more frequent sequence differs by one nucleotide. V and J are TRBV7-9 and TRBJ2-1; TRBD2 agrees at 10 bases. Germline V gene lookup returns CDR1 SEHNR and CDR2 FQNEAQ (reference sequence). This CDR3 is 18 amino acids long. The DNA of the CDR3 is TGTGCCAGCAGCTTATCCAATGTTGCTAGCGGGGGAGACAATGAGCAGTCCTTC. Protein sequence: CASSLSNVASGGDNEQSF.

This clonotype has a count of ten or more. The chain is built from TRBV20-1 and TRBJ2-7, with D perhaps matching TRBD1 (6 bases). The CDR3 has 16 residues. CDR1 DFQATT and CDR2 SNEGSKA come from the germline V gene (reference sequence). V lost 3 bases, J lost 0 bases, and 18 bases lay in between. Here the CDR3 reads CSARGALRGCSYEQYF. For the CDR3, the DNA is TGCAGTGCTAGGGGGGCCCTCAGAGGATGCTCCTACGAGCAGTACTTC.

This clonotype was seen repeatedly, ten times or more. The J gene is TRBJ2-3, the V gene TRBV6-5; D gene ambiguous. V was trimmed by 0 bases and J by 2 bases, leaving 12 bases between them. There are 16 residues in the CDR3. Germline CDR1 and CDR2: MNHEY and SVGAGI. The CDR3 region is CASSYSSRPTTDTQYF. CDR3 DNA sequence: TGTGCCAGCAGTTACTCGAGCCGACCGACCACAGATACGCAGTATTTT.

The chain employs TRBV10-3 and TRBJ2-7, with TRBD1 matching 7 bases. Per the germline V gene, CDR1 is ENHRY and CDR2 is SYGVKD. This CDR3 spans 14 amino acids. The V and J ends lost 4 bases and 3 bases, in that order; junction bases with no gene match: 6. The CDR3 loop is CAISATGALYEQYF. The CDR3 DNA follows: TGTGCCATCAGTGCAACAGGGGCCCTCTACGAGCAGTACTTC.

Only a few counts were recorded for this clonotype. The V and J genes are TRBV27 and TRBJ2-7; D may correspond to TRBD1 or TRBD2 (5 bases each). Germline V gene data show CDR1 as MNHEY and CDR2 as SMNVEV (reference sequence). The length of the CDR3 is 14 residues. Trimming cost V 7 bases and J 3 bases, with 16 bases left between them. The CDR3 is CASNPEGRLYEQYF. CDR3 nucleotide sequence: TGTGCCAGCAACCCCGAGGGACGTCTCTACGAGCAGTACTTC.